What follows are 5 T cell receptor beta chains derived from one specimen sequenced in a study of beta chain features in type 1 diabetes. Isolated RNA was reverse transcribed in full, so expressed TCRB transcripts were sequenced. Here immunoSEQ multiplex PCR was the method, and the copy in TCRdb shows in-frame clones only, minus some. The sample has a few hundred thousand clones; approximately 16% are singletons. The sequenced material came from naive CD4+ T cells from blood. These receptors all come from a young woman in good health.

This chain connects TRBV4-3 to TRBJ2-7, with 11 positions matching TRBD2. V lost 11 bases, J lost 1 base, and 7 bases stayed unmatched. CDR1 is LGHNA, CDR2 YSLEER, per germline. The CDR3 runs to 14 residues. CDR3 region: CAHRGTSGSYEQYF. In nucleotides, the CDR3 is TGCGCCCACAGAGGGACTAGCGGATCCTACGAGCAGTACTTC.

This clone occurred a few times. The chain has TRBV10-2 and TRBJ2-7; 13 nucleotides line up with TRBD2. V lost 6 bases, J lost 4 bases, and 3 bases stayed unmatched. This CDR3 contains 14 residues. Germline V gene lookup returns CDR1 WSHSY and CDR2 SAAADI. This CDR3 reads CASRGTSGTYEQYF. The CDR3 nucleotides read TGCGCCAGCAGGGGGACTAGCGGGACATACGAGCAGTACTTC.

The chain is built from TRBV7-6 and TRBJ2-7; a possible D gene is TRBD1 (5 bases). The CDR3 is made up of 14 amino acids. The ends were cut back, 5 bases at V and 2 bases at J, with 13 bases in the middle. Germline CDR1 reads SGHVS; CDR2 reads FNYEAQ. The CDR3 nucleotides read TGTGCCAGCAGCCAACAGGACGGAGCCTACGAGCAGTACTTC. It is translated as CASSQQDGAYEQYF.

This clone has more than one count but fewer than ten. The chain uses TRBV18 and TRBJ2-7, with TRBD2 as a possible D gene (5 bases). The CDR3 is made up of 14 amino acids. V was pared by 3 bases and J by 2 bases, with 11 bases between. From germline, CDR1 is KGHSH and CDR2 LQKENI. Here the CDR3 DNA reads TGTGCCAGCTCACCGGAGGTTCTAACCTACGAGCAGTACTTC. Translated, it gives CASSPEVLTYEQYF.

The gene calls are TRBV28 and TRBJ2-2; D gene uncertain. Trimming cost V 6 bases and J 5 bases, with 10 bases left between them. The CDR3 is 13 amino acids. Germline V lookup: CDR1 MDHEN, CDR2 SYDVKM. The CDR3 DNA follows: TGTGCCAGCAGCCAGACCAGGACCGGGGAGCTGTTTTTT. Amino acids: CASSQTRTGELFF.